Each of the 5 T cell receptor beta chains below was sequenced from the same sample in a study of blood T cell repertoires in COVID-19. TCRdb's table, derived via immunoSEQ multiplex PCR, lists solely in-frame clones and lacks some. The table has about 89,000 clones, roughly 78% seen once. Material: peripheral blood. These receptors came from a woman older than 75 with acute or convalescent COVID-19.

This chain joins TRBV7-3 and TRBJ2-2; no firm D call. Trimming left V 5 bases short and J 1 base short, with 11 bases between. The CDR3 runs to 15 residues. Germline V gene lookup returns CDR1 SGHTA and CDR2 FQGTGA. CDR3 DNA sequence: TGTGCCAGCAGCCCGGAGCCTCGGAACACCGGGGAGCTGTTTTTT. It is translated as CASSPEPRNTGELFF. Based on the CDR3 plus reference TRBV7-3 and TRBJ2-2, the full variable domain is GAGVSQTPSNKVTEKGKYVELRCDPISGHTALYWYRQSLGQGPEFLIYFQGTGAADDSGLPNDRFFAVRPEGSVSTLKIQRTERGDSAVYLCASSPEPRNTGELFFGEGSRLTVL.

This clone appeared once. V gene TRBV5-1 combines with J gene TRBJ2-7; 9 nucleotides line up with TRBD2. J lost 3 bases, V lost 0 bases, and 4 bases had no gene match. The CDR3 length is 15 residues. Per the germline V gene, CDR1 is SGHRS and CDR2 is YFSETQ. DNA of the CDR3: TGCGCCAGCAGCTTGGTGACTAGCGGAATCTACGAGCAGTACTTC. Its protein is CASSLVTSGIYEQYF.

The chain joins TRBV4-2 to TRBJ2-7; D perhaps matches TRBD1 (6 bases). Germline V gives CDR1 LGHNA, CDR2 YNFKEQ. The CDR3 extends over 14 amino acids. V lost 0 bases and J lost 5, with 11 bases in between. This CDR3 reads CASSQDQGRNEQYF. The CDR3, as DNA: TGTGCCAGCAGCCAAGACCAGGGGAGAAACGAGCAGTACTTC.

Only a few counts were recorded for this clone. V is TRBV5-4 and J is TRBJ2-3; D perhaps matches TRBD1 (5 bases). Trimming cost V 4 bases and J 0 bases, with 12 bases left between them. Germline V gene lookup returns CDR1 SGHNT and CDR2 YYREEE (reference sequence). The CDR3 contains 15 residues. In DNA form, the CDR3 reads TGTGCCAGCAGCGAGTACAGGTCTAGCACAGATACGCAGTATTTT. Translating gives CASSEYRSSTDTQYF.

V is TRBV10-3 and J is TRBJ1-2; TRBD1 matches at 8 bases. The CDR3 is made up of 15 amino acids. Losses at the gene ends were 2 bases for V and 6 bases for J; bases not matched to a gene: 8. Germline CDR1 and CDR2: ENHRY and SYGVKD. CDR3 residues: CAISEPGQGIDGYTF. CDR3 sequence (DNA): TGTGCCATCAGTGAGCCCGGACAGGGAATAGATGGCTACACCTTC.